The 23 T cell receptor beta chains below were found in one sample sequenced in a study of PD-1 blockade in mismatch repair-deficient tumors. TCRdb's table, derived via immunoSEQ multiplex PCR, lists solely in-frame clones and lacks some. Seen here are roughly 50,000 clones, over 65% observed once, and the top ten hold around 3.4%. This material consisted of peripheral blood, taken 4 weeks after starting pembrolizumab. These receptors were obtained from an adult with mismatch repair-deficient cancer.

The chain recombines TRBV9 with TRBJ2-1; perhaps TRBD2 as D (6 bases). The germline V gene encodes CDR1 SGDLS and CDR2 YYNGEE. The germline V and J ends were trimmed by 0 bases and 4 bases, with 14 bases remaining between them. The CDR3 contains 16 residues. The CDR3 nucleotides are TGTGCCAGCAGCGTAGATAGTAGCGGCTTATACAATGAGCAGTTCTTC. Its protein is CASSVDSSGLYNEQFF.

V usage is TRBV7-6 and J usage is TRBJ2-7; D might be TRBD1 (7 bases). The CDR3 loop spans 15 amino acids. Trimming pared 1 base from V and 5 bases from J, leaving 15 bases between. Germline V CDR1 and CDR2: SGHVS, FNYEAQ. The CDR3 DNA is TGTGCCAGCAGCTTAGAAGGCAGGGGGGCGGACGAGCAGTACTTC. Protein: CASSLEGRGADEQYF.

The V and J genes are TRBV6-6 and TRBJ1-1, with a weak D call TRBD1 (5 bases). Germline CDR1 and CDR2: MNHNY and SVGAGI (reference sequence). The V end lost 6 bases, the J end lost 4 bases, and 18 bases lay between the germline ends. This CDR3 region has 15 residues. The CDR3 sequence: CASRLYSGFSTEAFF. DNA for the CDR3: TGTGCCAGCAGACTTTATTCAGGGTTTAGCACTGAAGCTTTCTTT.

J is TRBJ1-3 and V is TRBV29-1, with 8 nucleotides matching TRBD1. Germline V gene lookup returns CDR1 SQVTM and CDR2 ANQGSEA. This CDR3 spans 14 amino acids. Trimming cost V 6 bases and J 3 bases; bases outside gene matches: 7. The CDR3 region is CSVKDGTGGNTIYF. In nucleotides, the CDR3 is TGCAGCGTCAAGGATGGGACAGGTGGAAACACCATATATTTT.

The chain employs TRBV14 and TRBJ1-1; D possibly corresponds to TRBD1 (5 bases). V gave up 1 base and J gave up 9 bases, with 15 bases separating them. CDR1 is SGHDN and CDR2 is FVKESK in the germline V gene. This CDR3 contains 14 residues. DNA of the CDR3: TGTGCCAGCAGCCAAGTGCCTTCAGGGCGGAAAGCTTTCTTT. It yields the protein CASSQVPSGRKAFF.

The V and J genes are TRBV11-2 and TRBJ1-1, with no clear D. The CDR3 is 13 amino acids. Germline assignment: CDR1 SGHAT and CDR2 FQNNGV. V lost 5 bases and J 3 bases, leaving 10 bases between the germline ends. The CDR3 is CASSPRDYTEAFF. CDR3 bases: TGTGCCAGCAGCCCGAGGGATTACACTGAAGCTTTCTTT. The variable domain in full, completed from reference TRBV11-2 and TRBJ1-1, reads EAGVAQSPRYKIIEKRQSVAFWCNPISGHATLYWYQQILGQGPKLLIQFQNNGVVDDSQLPKDRFSAERLKGVDSTLKIQPAKLEDSAVYLCASSPRDYTEAFFGQGTRLTVV.

The chain has TRBV28 and TRBJ2-7, with D perhaps TRBD1 (6 bases). The CDR3 loop spans 14 amino acids. V shed 6 bases and J shed 5 bases, with 17 bases lying between them. Germline lookup yields CDR1 MDHEN and CDR2 SYDVKM. CDR3 sequence reads: CASRFNRETHEQYF. In DNA form, the CDR3 reads TGTGCCAGCAGATTTAACAGGGAGACCCACGAGCAGTACTTC.

The J gene is TRBJ1-4, the V gene TRBV28; TRBD1 might be the D (5 bases). The CDR3 runs 14 residues. Per the germline V gene, CDR1 is MDHEN and CDR2 is SYDVKM. The V end was cut by 7 bases, the J end by 3 bases, with 12 bases between. CDR3 nucleotides: TGTGCCAGCACCCCTTGGGGGGCTAATGAAAAACTGTTTTTT. This gives the protein CASTPWGANEKLFF.

The V gene is TRBV20-1, the J gene TRBJ1-3; D remains unclear. The CDR3 has 11 amino acids. Germline CDR1 is DFQATT and CDR2 is SNEGSKA (reference sequence). With 8 bases removed from V and 0 bases from J, the gap between germline ends came to 5 bases. The CDR3 sequence: CSFFSGNTIYF. CDR3 DNA: TGCAGTTTTTTCTCTGGAAACACCATATATTTT.

This rearrangement joins TRBV29-1 to TRBJ2-1; TRBD1 matches at 11 bases. With 3 bases clipped from V and 0 bases from J, the junction kept 4 bases outside the gene matches. Germline values: CDR1 SQVTM, CDR2 ANQGSEA. The CDR3 sequence is 16 residues long. Written as DNA, the CDR3 is TGCAGCGTTGATGGGACAGGGGGAGGCTCCTACAATGAGCAGTTCTTC. Translating it yields CSVDGTGGGSYNEQFF.

This clone was recorded a few times. The V gene is TRBV5-4, the J gene TRBJ2-1, with D perhaps matching TRBD1 (6 bases). This CDR3 comprises 14 residues. Germline V CDR1 and CDR2: SGHNT, YYREEE (reference sequence). Deletions cut 1 base from V and 1 base from J, with 6 bases between. The DNA for the CDR3 is TGTGCCAGCAGCTTGAGGGGGTCCTACAATGAGCAGTTCTTC. Translation gives CASSLRGSYNEQFF.

There are a few counts of this clone. The junction departs from germline at one end; a sequencing error may be responsible. J is TRBJ2-4 and V is TRBV6-6; D may match TRBD1 or TRBD2 (5 bases each). CDR3 length: 12 residues. The germline V gene encodes CDR1 MNHNY and CDR2 SVGAGI (reference sequence). DNA for the CDR3: TGTGCCAGCTCCCTAGCAATGGACATTCAATACTTC. It yields the protein CASSLAMDIQYF.

The gene calls are TRBV13 and TRBJ2-3; D is perhaps TRBD1 or TRBD2 (5 bases each). Trimming took 3 bases from V and 4 from J, leaving 14 bases between them. The CDR3 length is 15 residues. Germline V gene data show CDR1 as PRHDT and CDR2 as FYEKMQ (reference sequence). The CDR3 spells CASSFEGRSPDTQYF. The CDR3 DNA sequence: TGTGCCAGCAGCTTTGAGGGGCGCAGTCCAGATACGCAGTATTTT.

The gene calls are TRBV11-3 and TRBJ2-1; D is ambiguous. The CDR3 length is 17 residues. Germline assignment: CDR1 SGHNT and CDR2 YENEEA. V was clipped by 5 bases and J by 5 bases, with 22 bases between them. The CDR3 is CASSHQRAGGMDNEQFF. The CDR3 DNA sequence: TGTGCCAGCAGCCACCAAAGGGCCGGTGGTATGGACAATGAGCAGTTCTTC.

V and J are TRBV5-1 and TRBJ1-2; D gene ambiguous. V gave up 0 bases and J gave up 7 bases, with 10 bases separating them. From germline, CDR1 is SGHRS and CDR2 YFSETQ. The CDR3 spans 13 residues. The CDR3 region has the DNA TGCGCCAGCAGCTTGGACCCCGGAGTTGGCTACACCTTC. Encoded protein: CASSLDPGVGYTF.

The chain employs TRBV7-8 and TRBJ2-7; possibly TRBD1 for D (5 bases). The V gene's germline CDR1 is SGHVS and CDR2 FQNEAQ. The V and J ends lost 0 bases and 3 bases respectively, with 21 bases between them. The CDR3 spans 18 residues. CDR3 in DNA: TGTGCCAGCAGCTTAGCGCCTTGGTCAGGGCGGATGAACTACGAGCAGTACTTC. Its translation: CASSLAPWSGRMNYEQYF.

This clone was observed a handful of times. This chain joins TRBV14 and TRBJ2-7; a possible D gene is TRBD2 (5 bases). There are 12 residues in the CDR3. V was trimmed by 3 bases and J by 3 bases, leaving 6 bases between them. The germline gives CDR1 SGHDN, CDR2 FVKESK. Written as DNA, the CDR3 is TGTGCCAGCAGCCACGGGGTCTACGAGCAGTACTTC. Amino acid sequence: CASSHGVYEQYF.

The rearrangement joins TRBV29-1 to TRBJ2-5; 9 nucleotides match TRBD2. This CDR3 has 15 amino acids. Trimming cost V 3 bases and J 2 bases; bases outside gene matches: 7. Germline V gene sequence: CDR1 SQVTM, CDR2 ANQGSEA. The CDR3 region is CSVDPASGTQETQYF. The CDR3 nucleotides are TGCAGCGTTGATCCGGCTAGCGGGACACAAGAGACCCAGTACTTC.

This chain joins TRBV6-5 and TRBJ2-2; D not resolved. Trimming cost V 5 bases and J 3 bases, with 7 bases left between them. Germline CDR1 and CDR2: MNHEY and SVGAGI. The CDR3 totals 13 residues. The CDR3 spells CASSASDTGELFF. CDR3 in DNA: TGTGCCAGCAGTGCCTCGGACACCGGGGAGCTGTTTTTT.

The V call is TRBV4-1, the J call TRBJ1-5; D gene uncertain. The CDR3 runs to 20 residues. V was pared by 1 base and J by 0 bases, with 22 bases between. CDR1 and CDR2 (germline): MGHRA, YSYEKL. CDR3 nucleotides: TGCGCCAGCAGCCAAGGAAAGGGAATCCATCGACTTTATAGCAATCAGCCCCAGCATTTT. It codes for CASSQGKGIHRLYSNQPQHF.

The chain links TRBV11-3 to TRBJ2-1; TRBD2 is a possible D gene (5 bases). V was cut by 3 bases and J by 7 bases, with 13 bases left in between. This CDR3 is 14 amino acids long. The germline V gene has CDR1 SGHNT and CDR2 YENEEA. The CDR3 region has the DNA TGTGCCAGCAGCTTCGTGAGGTCGGGAAATGAGCAGTTCTTC. Translating gives CASSFVRSGNEQFF. Full variable domain (rest looked up from reference TRBV11-3 and TRBJ2-1): EAGVVQSPRYKIIEKKQPVAFWCNPISGHNTLYWYLQNLGQGPELLIRYENEEAVDDSQLPKDRFSAERLKGVDSTLKIQPAELGDSAVYLCASSFVRSGNEQFFGPGTRLTVL.

Only one count was recorded for this clone. The chain has TRBV7-9 and TRBJ1-2, with TRBD1 matching 8 bases. The CDR3 consists of 13 residues. The junction had 7 bases not matched to a gene; V was cut back by 5 bases and J by 8 bases. Germline CDR1 and CDR2: SEHNR and FQNEAQ (reference sequence). The CDR3 protein is CASSHWTGNGYTF. The CDR3 DNA is TGTGCCAGCAGCCACTGGACAGGGAACGGCTACACCTTC.

The J gene is TRBJ2-7, the V gene TRBV5-8; possible D gene TRBD1, 5 bases. Germline V lookup: CDR1 SGHTS, CDR2 YDEGEE. Between the trimmed V and J ends, which lost 0 bases and 5 bases, there was a span of 12 bases. The CDR3 has 14 amino acids. The CDR3 protein is CASSLVGVRNEQYF. Here the CDR3 DNA reads TGTGCCAGCAGCTTGGTAGGGGTTAGAAACGAGCAGTACTTC.